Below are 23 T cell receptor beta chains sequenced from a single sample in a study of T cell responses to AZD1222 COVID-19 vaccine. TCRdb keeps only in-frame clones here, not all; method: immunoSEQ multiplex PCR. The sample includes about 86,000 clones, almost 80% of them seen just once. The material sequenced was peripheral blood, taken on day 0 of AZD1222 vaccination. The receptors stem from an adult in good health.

The CDR3 DNA reads as TGTGCCAGCAGCCCCCTCGAGCGGGCGTATGGCTACACCTTC. Translated: CASSPLERAYGYTF. The rearrangement joins TRBV3-1 (or the pseudogene TRBV3-2) to TRBJ1-2; no clear D. V lost 4 bases to trimming and J lost 5 bases, with 14 bases between them. This CDR3 spans 14 amino acids. CDR1 is LGHDT, CDR2 YNNKEL, per germline (reference sequence).

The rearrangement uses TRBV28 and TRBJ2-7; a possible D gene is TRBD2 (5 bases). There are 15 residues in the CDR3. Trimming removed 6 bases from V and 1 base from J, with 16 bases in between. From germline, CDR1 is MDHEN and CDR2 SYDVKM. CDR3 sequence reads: CASSPEVGESYEQYF. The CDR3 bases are TGTGCCAGCAGCCCCGAGGTCGGGGAGTCCTACGAGCAGTACTTC.

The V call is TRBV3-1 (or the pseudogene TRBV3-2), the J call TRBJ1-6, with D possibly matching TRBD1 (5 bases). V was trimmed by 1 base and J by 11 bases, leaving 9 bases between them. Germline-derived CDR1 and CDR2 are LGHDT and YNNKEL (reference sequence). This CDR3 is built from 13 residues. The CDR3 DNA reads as TGTGCCAGCAGCCAAGTCGCGGGGGCACCCCTCCACTTT. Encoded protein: CASSQVAGAPLHF.

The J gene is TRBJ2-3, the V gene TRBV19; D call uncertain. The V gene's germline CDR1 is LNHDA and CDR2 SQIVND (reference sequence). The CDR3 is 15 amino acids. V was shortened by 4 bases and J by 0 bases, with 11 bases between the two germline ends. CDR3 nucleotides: TGTGCCAGTAGTAAAAAATCGCCGAGCACAGATACGCAGTATTTT. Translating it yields CASSKKSPSTDTQYF.

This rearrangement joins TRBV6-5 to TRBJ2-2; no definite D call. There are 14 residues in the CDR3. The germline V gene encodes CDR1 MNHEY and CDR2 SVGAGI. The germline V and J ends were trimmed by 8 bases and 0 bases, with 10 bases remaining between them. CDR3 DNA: TGTGCCAGCGCCGGACGGCCGAACACCGGGGAGCTGTTTTTT. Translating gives CASAGRPNTGELFF.

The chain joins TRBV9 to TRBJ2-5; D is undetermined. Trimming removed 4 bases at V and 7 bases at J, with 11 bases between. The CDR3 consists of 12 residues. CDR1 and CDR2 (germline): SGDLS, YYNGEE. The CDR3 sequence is CASSPPRGTQYF. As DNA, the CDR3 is TGTGCCAGCAGCCCTCCCAGAGGGACCCAGTACTTC.

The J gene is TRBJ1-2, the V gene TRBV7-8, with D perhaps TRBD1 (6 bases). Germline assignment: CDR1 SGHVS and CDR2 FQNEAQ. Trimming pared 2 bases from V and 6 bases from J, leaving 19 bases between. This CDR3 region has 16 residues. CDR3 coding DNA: TGTGCCAGCAGCTTAATGGGGGGCGTTGGGGAGAATGGCTACACCTTC. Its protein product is CASSLMGGVGENGYTF.

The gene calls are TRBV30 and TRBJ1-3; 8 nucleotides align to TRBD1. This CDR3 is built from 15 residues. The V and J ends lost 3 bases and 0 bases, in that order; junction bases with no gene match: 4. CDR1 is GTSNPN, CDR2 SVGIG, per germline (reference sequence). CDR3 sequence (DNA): TGTGCCTGGAGGCAGGGGGCTTACTCTGGAAACACCATATATTTT. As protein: CAWRQGAYSGNTIYF.

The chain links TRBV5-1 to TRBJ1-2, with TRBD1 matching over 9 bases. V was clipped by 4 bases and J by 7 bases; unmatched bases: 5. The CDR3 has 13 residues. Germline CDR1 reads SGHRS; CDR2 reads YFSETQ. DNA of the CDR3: TGCGCCAGCAGCCCGGGGACAGGGCGTGGCTACACCTTC. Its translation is CASSPGTGRGYTF.

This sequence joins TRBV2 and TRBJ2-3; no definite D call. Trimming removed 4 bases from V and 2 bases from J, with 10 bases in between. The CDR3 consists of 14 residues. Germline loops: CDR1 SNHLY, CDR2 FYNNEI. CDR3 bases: TGTGCCAGCAGTGCTTTGGCGTCCACAGATACGCAGTATTTT. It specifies CASSALASTDTQYF.

CDR3 in DNA: TGTGCCAGCAGCTTAGCGGGACACATTAGGGAGTACACTGAAGCTTTCTTT. Its protein product is CASSLAGHIREYTEAFF. This chain connects TRBV13 to TRBJ1-1; D may be TRBD1 (6 bases). The germline V gene has CDR1 PRHDT and CDR2 FYEKMQ (reference sequence). The CDR3 runs to 17 residues. V was shortened by 1 base and J by 3 bases, with 18 bases between the two germline ends.

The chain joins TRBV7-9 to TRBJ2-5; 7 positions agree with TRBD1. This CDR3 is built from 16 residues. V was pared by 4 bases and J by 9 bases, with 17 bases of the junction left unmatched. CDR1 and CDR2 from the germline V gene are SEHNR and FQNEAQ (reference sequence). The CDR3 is CASSSRPQTGLMAQYF. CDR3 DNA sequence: TGTGCCAGCAGCTCTCGCCCCCAGACAGGGTTGATGGCCCAGTACTTC. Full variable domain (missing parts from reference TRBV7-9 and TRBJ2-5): DTGVSQNPRHKITKRGQNVTFRCDPISEHNRLYWYRQTLGQGPEFLTYFQNEAQLEKSRLLSDRFSAERPKGSFSTLEIQRTEQGDSAMYLCASSSRPQTGLMAQYFGPGTRLLVL.

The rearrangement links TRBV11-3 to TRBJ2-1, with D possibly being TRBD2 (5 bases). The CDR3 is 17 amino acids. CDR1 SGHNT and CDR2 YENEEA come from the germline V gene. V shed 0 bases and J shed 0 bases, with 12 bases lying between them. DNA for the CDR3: TGTGCCAGCAGCTTAGATCATCAGCGGAGCTCCTACAATGAGCAGTTCTTC. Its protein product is CASSLDHQRSSYNEQFF.

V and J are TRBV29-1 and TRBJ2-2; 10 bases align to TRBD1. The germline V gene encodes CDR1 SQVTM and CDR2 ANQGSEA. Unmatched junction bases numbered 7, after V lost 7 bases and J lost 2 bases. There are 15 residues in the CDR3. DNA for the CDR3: TGCAGCGCTAGACAGGGGGCGCGAAACACCGGGGAGCTGTTTTTT. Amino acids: CSARQGARNTGELFF.

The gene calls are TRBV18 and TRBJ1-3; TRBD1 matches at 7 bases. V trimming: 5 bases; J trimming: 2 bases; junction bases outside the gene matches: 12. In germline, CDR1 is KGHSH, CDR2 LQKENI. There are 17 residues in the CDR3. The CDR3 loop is CASSSMTGWETGNTIYF. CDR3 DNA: TGTGCCAGCTCATCGATGACAGGGTGGGAAACTGGAAACACCATATATTTT.

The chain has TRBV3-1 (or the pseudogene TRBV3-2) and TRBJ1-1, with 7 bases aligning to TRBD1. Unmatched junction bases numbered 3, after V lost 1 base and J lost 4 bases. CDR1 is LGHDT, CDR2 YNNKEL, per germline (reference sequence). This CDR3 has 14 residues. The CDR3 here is CASSQGYRGTEAFF. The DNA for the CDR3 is TGTGCCAGCAGCCAAGGCTACAGGGGCACTGAAGCTTTCTTT.

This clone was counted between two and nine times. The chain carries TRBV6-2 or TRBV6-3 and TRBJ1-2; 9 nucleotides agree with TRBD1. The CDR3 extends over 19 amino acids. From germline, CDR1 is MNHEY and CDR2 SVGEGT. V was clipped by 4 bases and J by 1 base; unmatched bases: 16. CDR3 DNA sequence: TGTGCCAGCAGTTTCTCGACCTCCGGGACAGGGACCCATAACTATGGCTACACCTTC. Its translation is CASSFSTSGTGTHNYGYTF.

In nucleotides, the CDR3 is TGTGCCAGCACCTCCTTCGGGGAGGGCCTCGGGGAGCTGTTTTTT. Translating gives CASTSFGEGLGELFF. V and J are TRBV28 and TRBJ2-2; 7 bases are shared with TRBD2. The CDR3 runs to 15 residues. CDR1 is MDHEN, CDR2 SYDVKM, per germline. The ends lost 7 bases at V and 7 bases at J; junction bases unmatched: 12.

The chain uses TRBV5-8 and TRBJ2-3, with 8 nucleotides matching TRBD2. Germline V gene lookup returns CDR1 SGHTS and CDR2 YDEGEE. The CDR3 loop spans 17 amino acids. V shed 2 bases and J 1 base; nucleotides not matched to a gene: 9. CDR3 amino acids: CASSFSKREPGTDTQYF. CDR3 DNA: TGTGCCAGCAGCTTCTCCAAGCGGGAGCCAGGCACAGATACGCAGTATTTT.

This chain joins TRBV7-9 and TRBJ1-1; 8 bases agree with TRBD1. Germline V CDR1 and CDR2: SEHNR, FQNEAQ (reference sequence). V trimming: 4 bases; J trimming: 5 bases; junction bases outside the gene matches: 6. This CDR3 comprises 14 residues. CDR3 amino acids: CASSSTGVITEAFF. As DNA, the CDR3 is TGTGCCAGCAGCTCGACAGGGGTAATAACTGAAGCTTTCTTT.

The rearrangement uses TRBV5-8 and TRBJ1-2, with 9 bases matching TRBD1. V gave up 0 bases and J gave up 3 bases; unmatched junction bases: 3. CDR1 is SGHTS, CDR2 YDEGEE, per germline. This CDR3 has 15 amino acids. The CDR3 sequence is CASSLAGTGYYGYTF. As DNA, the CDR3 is TGTGCCAGCAGCTTGGCCGGGACAGGGTACTATGGCTACACCTTC.

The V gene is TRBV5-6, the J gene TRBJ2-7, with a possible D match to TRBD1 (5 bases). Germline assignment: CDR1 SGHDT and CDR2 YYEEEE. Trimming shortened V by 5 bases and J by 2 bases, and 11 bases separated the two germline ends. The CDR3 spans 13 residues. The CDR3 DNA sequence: TGTGCCAGCAGACCAGGGAACACCTACGAGCAGTACTTC. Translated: CASRPGNTYEQYF.

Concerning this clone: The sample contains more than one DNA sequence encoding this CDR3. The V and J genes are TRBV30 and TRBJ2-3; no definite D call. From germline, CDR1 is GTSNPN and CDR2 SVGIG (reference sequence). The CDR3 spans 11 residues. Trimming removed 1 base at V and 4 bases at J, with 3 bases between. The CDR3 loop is CAWSGADTQYF. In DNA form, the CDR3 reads TGTGCCTGGAGTGGTGCAGATACGCAGTATTTT.